These T cell receptor beta chains were read from a single sample in a study of metastatic and nonmetastatic thyroid tumors. MiXCR was used by TCRdb to re-call the PCR reads. The sample yields about 19,000 clones, approximately 22% seen once. What was sequenced was tumor tissue. Receptor source: a male donor with papillary thyroid cancer or a benign thyroid nodule (not recorded which). Some clones in this sample may be carry-over from other donors' samples. The CDR3 runs from the conserved cysteine through the conserved F or W. Fields, in order: V gene, J gene, CDR3 protein.

V: TRBV28; J: TRBJ2-7; CDR3: CASRSGRISYEQYF
V: TRBV20-1; J: TRBJ1-1; CDR3: CSAIPLGTGGNTEAFF
V: TRBV11-3; J: TRBJ2-7; CDR3: CAGVKVSLRSYEQYF
V: TRBV11-3; J: TRBJ2-7; CDR3: CASSLSGTSYEQYF
V: TRBV6-1; J: TRBJ2-1; CDR3: CASSEMWGKHYNEQFF
V: TRBV14; J: TRBJ2-3; CDR3: CASSHTSASTDTQYF
V: TRBV30; J: TRBJ2-7; CDR3: CAWRTRDRTYEQYF
V: TRBV7-9; J: TRBJ2-3; CDR3: CASKREEVTDTQYF
V: TRBV30; J: TRBJ1-6; CDR3: CAWSLTDNSPLHF
V: TRBV2; J: TRBJ1-5; CDR3: CASSWTRGNQPQHF
V: TRBV11-1; J: TRBJ2-1; CDR3: CASSLFSNSYNEQFF